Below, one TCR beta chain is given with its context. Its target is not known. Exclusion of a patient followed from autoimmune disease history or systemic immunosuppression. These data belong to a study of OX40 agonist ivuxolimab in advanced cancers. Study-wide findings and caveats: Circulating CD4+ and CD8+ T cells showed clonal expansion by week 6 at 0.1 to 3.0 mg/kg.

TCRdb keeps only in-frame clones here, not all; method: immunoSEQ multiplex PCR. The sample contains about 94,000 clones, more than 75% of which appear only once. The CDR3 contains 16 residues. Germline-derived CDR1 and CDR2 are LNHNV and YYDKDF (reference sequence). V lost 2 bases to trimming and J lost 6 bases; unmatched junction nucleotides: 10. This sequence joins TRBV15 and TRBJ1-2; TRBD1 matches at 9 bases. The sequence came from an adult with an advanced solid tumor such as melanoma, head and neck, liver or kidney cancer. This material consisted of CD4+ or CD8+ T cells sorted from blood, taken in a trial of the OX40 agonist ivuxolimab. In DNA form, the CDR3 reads TGTGCCACCAGCAGAACCGGGACAGGGTCGGTACATGGCTACACCTTC. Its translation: CATSRTGTGSVHGYTF.